This record concerns one T cell receptor beta chain sequence. Method: immunoSEQ multiplex PCR; TCRdb's copy keeps in-frame clones and lacks some. Among roughly 250,000 clones, about 87% were seen once, and the ten largest hold 8% to 9.5%. Looked up from germline, CDR1 is MNHEY and CDR2 is SMNVEV (reference sequence). CDR3 length: 15 residues. The J segment lost 7 bases and the V segment lost 0 bases, leaving 6 bases of the junction unmatched. This entry comes from a study of blood T cell repertoires in COVID-19. Material for sequencing was peripheral blood. The J gene is TRBJ1-2, the V gene TRBV27, with 9 bases that match TRBD1. This TCR derives from a human donor in a cohort sampled during active COVID-19. CDR3 coding DNA: TGTGCCAGCAGTTTATCGGGACAGGGAGTGGGTGGCTACACCTTC. Amino acid sequence: CASSLSGQGVGGYTF.